This TCR beta chain was profiled in a study of T-cell reconstitution after alpha-beta-depleted transplantation in children. Study-wide findings and caveats: It was newly produced T cells that mostly accounted for T-cell counts and diversity one year after transplant. Several hundred rapidly expanded clones from non-depleted graft cells reportedly supplied alpha-beta T cells about two months post-transplant. Some patients' high day-60 TCRbeta diversity was attributed to recipient cells surviving conditioning.

It was with unique molecular identifiers that the TCRbeta library was prepared. TCRdb called the PCR reads again in MiXCR, with one record for every CDR3 protein. This sample has roughly 300,000 distinct CDR3 sequences; 9.5% to 13% occur once, and the top ten carry around 22%. V shed 4 bases and J shed 0 bases, with 10 bases lying between them. The germline V gene encodes CDR1 SGHRS and CDR2 YFSETQ. The length of the CDR3 is 15 residues. This clonotype was detected many times. Its antigen is undetermined. V is TRBV5-1 and J is TRBJ2-2, with D tentatively TRBD1 or TRBD2 (5 bases each). The sequences come from peripheral blood, collected 180 days after TCRalphabeta/CD19-depleted stem cell transplant. This sequence was found in a male patient aged 2 to 10 who had a stem cell transplant for chronic granulomatous disease, so the T cells may come from the graft donor. The CDR3 region is CASSPGSSNTGELFF. As DNA, the CDR3 is TGCGCCAGCAGCCCAGGGAGCTCGAACACCGGGGAGCTGTTTTTT.